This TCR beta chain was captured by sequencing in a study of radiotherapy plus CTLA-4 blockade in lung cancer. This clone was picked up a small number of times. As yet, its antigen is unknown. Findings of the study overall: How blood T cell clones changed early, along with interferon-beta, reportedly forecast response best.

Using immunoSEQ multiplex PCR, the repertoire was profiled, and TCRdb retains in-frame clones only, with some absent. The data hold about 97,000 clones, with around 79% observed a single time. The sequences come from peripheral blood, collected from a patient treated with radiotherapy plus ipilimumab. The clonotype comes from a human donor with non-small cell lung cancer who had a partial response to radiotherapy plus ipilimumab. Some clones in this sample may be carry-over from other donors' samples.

The CDR3 is CASSPGTATNEKLFF. The CDR3, as DNA: TGCGCCAGCAGCCCAGGGACAGCTACTAATGAAAAACTGTTTTTT. The rearrangement uses TRBV5-1 and TRBJ1-4; 7 bases fit TRBD1. Per germline, CDR1 SGHRS and CDR2 YFSETQ. The CDR3 has 15 residues. Trimming cost V 4 bases and J 2 bases; bases outside gene matches: 5.